The rows below give T cell receptor beta chains drawn from one sample of a study of technical replicates of blood from several donors. Clones were read by immunoSEQ multiplex PCR, and TCRdb kept only the in-frame ones, dropping some. The sample yields about 79,000 clones, approximately 92% seen once. Material: T cells isolated from PBMCs. The receptors originated from a human donor in good health. Some clones in this sample may be carry-over from other donors' samples. Each CDR3 is given without its conserved first and last residue. A D gene is named only where the DNA matches it firmly. Size is stated for part of the rows, as once, few or many counts, or as a class when the clone is expanded.

CDR3 protein: ASSDRTSGNTIY
clone size: .
V gene: TRBV13
D gene: .

CDR3 protein: ASRPLAGTDTQY
clone size: .
V gene: TRBV4-1
D gene: TRBD2

CDR3 protein: ASSGRDRGLFFGNTIY
clone size: .
V gene: TRBV9
D gene: TRBD1

CDR3 protein: ASSRGLAGDTQY
clone size: .
V gene: TRBV7-7
D gene: TRBD2

CDR3 protein: ASSHQLEKEQF
clone size: .
V gene: TRBV4-2
D gene: .

CDR3 protein: ASTGYSGTGIYEQY
clone size: once
V gene: TRBV27
D gene: TRBD1

CDR3 protein: ASSLVGDTLFTGELF
clone size: .
V gene: TRBV28
D gene: .

CDR3 protein: ASSLGSGTSGIDTQY
clone size: .
V gene: TRBV5-1
D gene: TRBD2

CDR3 protein: ASSFQRLNTEAF
clone size: .
V gene: TRBV18
D gene: .

CDR3 protein: ASSLGGLAYEQY
clone size: .
V gene: TRBV7-9
D gene: TRBD2

CDR3 protein: ASSQWDRATYEQY
clone size: .
V gene: TRBV23-1
D gene: TRBD1

CDR3 protein: ASSPPTSTEQETQY
clone size: .
V gene: TRBV5-4
D gene: .

CDR3 protein: ASSLNSGAAYEQY
clone size: .
V gene: TRBV5-1
D gene: TRBD2

CDR3 protein: ASTAETGFNEQF
clone size: .
V gene: TRBV28
D gene: TRBD1

CDR3 protein: ASTIRSGQTKNIQY
clone size: once
V gene: TRBV7-2
D gene: .

CDR3 protein: ASSLPEAADSGNTIY
clone size: .
V gene: TRBV7-9
D gene: .

CDR3 protein: ASSIDGSRVNEQF
clone size: .
V gene: TRBV19
D gene: .

CDR3 protein: ASSILHSLNNEQF
clone size: .
V gene: TRBV7-2
D gene: .

CDR3 protein: ASSLTRAGDSYEQY
clone size: .
V gene: TRBV7-2
D gene: TRBD2

CDR3 protein: ASSLGVLGTVTYEQY
clone size: .
V gene: TRBV5-1
D gene: .

CDR3 protein: ASSEGHLMNTEAF
clone size: .
V gene: TRBV5-1
D gene: .

CDR3 protein: ASRLDRAEAF
clone size: few
V gene: TRBV7-9
D gene: TRBD1

CDR3 protein: ASSLLASGELF
clone size: .
V gene: TRBV5-1
D gene: TRBD2

CDR3 protein: ASSQEPPGLLSYEQY
clone size: .
V gene: TRBV4-1
D gene: .

CDR3 protein: ASSLGKDRDYEQY
clone size: .
V gene: TRBV11-2
D gene: TRBD1

CDR3 protein: ASSSLKQVTTEAF
clone size: .
V gene: TRBV5-5
D gene: .

CDR3 protein: ATSRANQGVEKLF
clone size: .
V gene: TRBV15
D gene: TRBD1

CDR3 protein: ASSYGQGTGANVLT
clone size: .
V gene: TRBV7-9
D gene: TRBD1

CDR3 protein: ASSLGLAGPYEQY
clone size: .
V gene: TRBV7-8
D gene: TRBD2

CDR3 protein: ASSLDFNEEAYEQY
clone size: .
V gene: TRBV7-9
D gene: .

CDR3 protein: ASSIRDSIYGYT
clone size: .
V gene: TRBV19
D gene: TRBD1